Each of the 10 T cell receptor beta chains below was sequenced from the same sample in a study of shared clonotypes between healthy human individuals. Sequenced by immunoSEQ multiplex PCR; TCRdb stores in-frame clones only, minus some. This sample has 2 million to 2.5 million clones, with roughly 95% found just once. Material for sequencing was naive CD4+ T cells sorted from blood. Subset noted: CD45RA+ positively selected. Receptors originate from a man aged 18 to 30 in good health.

The chain recombines TRBV5-1 with TRBJ2-6, with a weak D call TRBD2 (6 bases). Trimming left V 4 bases short and J 0 bases short, with 20 bases between. Germline V CDR1 and CDR2: SGHRS, YFSETQ. CDR3 size: 19 residues. In DNA form, the CDR3 reads TGCGCCAGCAGCCCCACCATGGTAACGGGGGTCTCTGGGGCCAACGTCCTGACTTTC. Translating gives CASSPTMVTGVSGANVLTF.

The chain couples TRBV11-1 to TRBJ1-6; no reliable D call. From germline, CDR1 is SGHAT and CDR2 FQDESV (reference sequence). CDR3 length: 14 amino acids. Trimming removed 2 bases at V and 7 bases at J, with 9 bases between. CDR3 sequence reads: CASSLPGYNSPLHF. The CDR3 DNA sequence: TGTGCCAGCAGCTTACCAGGTTACAATTCACCCCTCCACTTT. The full variable domain, its missing parts supplied by reference TRBV11-1 and TRBJ1-6, is EAEVAQSPRYKITEKSQAVAFWCDPISGHATLYWYRQILGQGPELLVQFQDESVVDDSQLPKDRFSAERLKGVDSTLKIQPAELGDSAMYLCASSLPGYNSPLHFGNGTRLTVT.

The chain is built from TRBV9 and TRBJ2-7, with a tentative D call TRBD2 (6 bases). CDR3 size: 14 residues. Germline V gene data show CDR1 as SGDLS and CDR2 as YYNGEE. Trimming left V 3 bases short and J 10 bases short, with 20 bases between. CDR3 nucleotide sequence: TGTGCCAGCAGCGATCCGGGAGAAAGTAAAAGCCAGTACTTC. Translating it yields CASSDPGESKSQYF.

This clone has only one observation. The V call is TRBV4-2, the J call TRBJ2-6; 9 bases are shared with TRBD2. The V segment lost 3 bases and the J segment 4 bases; nucleotides outside the gene matches: 13. CDR1 is LGHNA and CDR2 is YNFKEQ in the germline V gene. The CDR3 length is 19 residues. Here the CDR3 DNA reads TGTGCCAGCAGCCACCCTCGGGCTAGCGGGGATCTAGGGGCCAACGTCCTGACTTTC. Translation gives CASSHPRASGDLGANVLTF.

This rearrangement joins TRBV11-2 to TRBJ1-3; D is ambiguous. V lost 5 bases and J lost 0, with 8 bases in between. The length of the CDR3 is 14 residues. Germline assignment: CDR1 SGHAT and CDR2 FQNNGV. This CDR3 reads CASSQDISGNTIYF. The CDR3 DNA is TGTGCCAGCAGCCAAGACATCTCTGGAAACACCATATATTTT.

This sequence joins TRBV19 and TRBJ2-7; 11 bases agree with TRBD1. The CDR3 loop spans 16 amino acids. J was trimmed by 2 bases and V by 7 bases; bases with no gene match: 10. Germline-derived CDR1 and CDR2 are LNHDA and SQIVND (reference sequence). Here the CDR3 DNA reads TGTGCCAGTACCCGGACAGGGGGCTACGCCACCTACGAGCAGTACTTC. Translation: CASTRTGGYATYEQYF.

The chain joins TRBV28 to TRBJ1-2; 9 bases agree with TRBD1. The CDR3 length is 15 residues. V was clipped by 6 bases and J by 4 bases; unmatched bases: 9. Germline values: CDR1 MDHEN, CDR2 SYDVKM. The CDR3 DNA reads TGTGCCAGCAGGGGTCCGGGACAGGGACCCTATGGCTACACCTTC. It specifies CASRGPGQGPYGYTF.

The chain combines TRBV30 with TRBJ2-3; TRBD2 agrees at 11 bases. Germline V gene sequence: CDR1 GTSNPN, CDR2 SVGIG (reference sequence). V gave up 2 bases and J gave up 2 bases; unmatched junction bases: 3. The CDR3 extends over 15 amino acids. CDR3: CAWSRTSGPTDTQYF. CDR3 DNA sequence: TGTGCCTGGAGTCGGACTAGCGGGCCCACAGATACGCAGTATTTT. Complete variable domain (other parts from reference TRBV30 and TRBJ2-3): SQTIHQWPATLVQPVGSPLSLECTVEGTSNPNLYWYRQAAGRGLQLLFYSVGIGQISSEVPQNLSASRPQDRQFILSSKKLLLSDSGFYLCAWSRTSGPTDTQYFGPGTRLTVL.

The gene calls are TRBV19 and TRBJ1-5, with TRBD1 identical over 8 bases. In germline, CDR1 is LNHDA, CDR2 SQIVND (reference sequence). The CDR3 sequence is 15 residues long. J gave up 0 bases and V 10 bases, and 8 bases lay outside the gene matches. Written as DNA, the CDR3 is TGTGCCACCGATGGACAGGGCTATAGCAATCAGCCCCAGCATTTT. Translating gives CATDGQGYSNQPQHF. Using reference TRBV19 and TRBJ1-5 for the parts outside the CDR3, the full variable domain is DGGITQSPKYLFRKEGQNVTLSCEQNLNHDAMYWYRQDPGQGLRLIYYSQIVNDFQKGDIAEGYSVSREKKESFPLTVTSAQKNPTAFYLCATDGQGYSNQPQHFGDGTRLSIL.

The chain combines TRBV30 with TRBJ1-6, with D perhaps matching TRBD1 (5 bases). Between the trimmed V and J ends, which lost 5 bases and 8 bases, there was a span of 19 bases. The germline V gene encodes CDR1 GTSNPN and CDR2 SVGIG (reference sequence). CDR3 length equals 15 residues. The CDR3 DNA sequence: TGTGCCTGGGGGGCGTCGGGGTCAACCCATTCACCCCTCCACTTT. Protein sequence: CAWGASGSTHSPLHF.